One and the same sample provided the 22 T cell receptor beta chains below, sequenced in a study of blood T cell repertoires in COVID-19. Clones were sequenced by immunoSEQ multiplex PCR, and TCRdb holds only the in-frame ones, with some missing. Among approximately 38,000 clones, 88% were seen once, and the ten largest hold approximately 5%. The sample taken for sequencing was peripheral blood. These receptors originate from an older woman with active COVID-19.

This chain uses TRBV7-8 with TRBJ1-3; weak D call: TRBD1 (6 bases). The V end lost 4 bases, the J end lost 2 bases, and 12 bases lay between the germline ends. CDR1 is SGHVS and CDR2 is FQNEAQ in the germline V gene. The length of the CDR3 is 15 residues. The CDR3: CASSSYRATGNTIYF. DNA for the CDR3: TGTGCCAGCAGCTCATACAGGGCGACTGGAAACACCATATATTTT.

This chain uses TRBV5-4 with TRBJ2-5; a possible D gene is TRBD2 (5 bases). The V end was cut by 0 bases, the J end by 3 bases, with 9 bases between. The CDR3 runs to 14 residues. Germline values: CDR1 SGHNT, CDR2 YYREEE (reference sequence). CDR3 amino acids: CASSLGQTKETQYF. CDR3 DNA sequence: TGTGCCAGCAGCTTGGGCCAGACTAAAGAGACCCAGTACTTC.

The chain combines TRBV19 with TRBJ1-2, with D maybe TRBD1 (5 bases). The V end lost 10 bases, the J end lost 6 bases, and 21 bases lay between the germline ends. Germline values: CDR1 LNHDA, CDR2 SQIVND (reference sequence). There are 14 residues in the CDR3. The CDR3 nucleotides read TGTGCCACCTCCGAAAGGAGGGGCGGCGATGGCTACACCTTC. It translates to CATSERRGGDGYTF.

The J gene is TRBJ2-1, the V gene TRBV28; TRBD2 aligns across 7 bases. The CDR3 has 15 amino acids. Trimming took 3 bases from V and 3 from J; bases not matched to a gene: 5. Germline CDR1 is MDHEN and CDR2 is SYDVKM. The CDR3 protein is CASSLSGGFYNEQFF. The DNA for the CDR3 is TGTGCCAGCAGTTTGTCGGGGGGATTCTACAATGAGCAGTTCTTC.

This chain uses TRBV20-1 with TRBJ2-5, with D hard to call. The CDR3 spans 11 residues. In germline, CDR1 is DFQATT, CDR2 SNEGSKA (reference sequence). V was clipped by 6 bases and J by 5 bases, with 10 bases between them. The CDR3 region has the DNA TGCAGTGCGCTGCCGAGGGAGACCCAGTACTTC. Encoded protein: CSALPRETQYF.

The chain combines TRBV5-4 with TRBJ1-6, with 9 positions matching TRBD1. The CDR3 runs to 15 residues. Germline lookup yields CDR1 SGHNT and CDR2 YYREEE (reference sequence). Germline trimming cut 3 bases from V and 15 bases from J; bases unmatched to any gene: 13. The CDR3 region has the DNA TGTGCCAGCAGCTCAACAGGGGGCCCAGGGAACAGCCTCCACTTT. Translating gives CASSSTGGPGNSLHF.

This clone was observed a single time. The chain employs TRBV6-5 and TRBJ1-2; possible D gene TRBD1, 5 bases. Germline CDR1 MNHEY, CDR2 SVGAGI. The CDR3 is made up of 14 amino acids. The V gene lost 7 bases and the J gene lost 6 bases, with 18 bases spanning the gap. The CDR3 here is CASTQGRQPHGYTF. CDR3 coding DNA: TGTGCCAGCACCCAAGGACGACAGCCCCATGGCTACACCTTC.

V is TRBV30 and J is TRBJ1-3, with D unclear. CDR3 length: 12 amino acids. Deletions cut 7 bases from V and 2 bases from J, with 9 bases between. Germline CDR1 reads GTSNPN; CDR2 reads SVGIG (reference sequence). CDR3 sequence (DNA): TGTGCCTTCTTAGCGGCTGGAAACACCATATATTTT. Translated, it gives CAFLAAGNTIYF.

The CDR3 spells CASSDNRAGKNIQYF. The CDR3 coding sequence is TGTGCCAGCAGTGATAACAGGGCGGGCAAAAACATTCAGTACTTC. J is TRBJ2-4 and V is TRBV6-1, with D possibly TRBD1 on 6 matching bases. Trimming pared 3 bases from V and 3 bases from J, leaving 12 bases between. Germline CDR1 and CDR2: MNHNS and SASEGT. This CDR3 has 15 residues.

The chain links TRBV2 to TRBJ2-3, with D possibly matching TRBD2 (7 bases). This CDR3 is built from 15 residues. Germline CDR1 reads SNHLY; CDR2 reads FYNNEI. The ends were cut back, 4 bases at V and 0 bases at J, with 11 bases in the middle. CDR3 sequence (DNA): TGTGCCAGCAGTGGGGGAGGGGGAAGCACAGATACGCAGTATTTT. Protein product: CASSGGGGSTDTQYF.

CDR3 sequence (DNA): TGTGCCAGCAGACGACAGGGAGCCGGGGAGCTGTTTTTT. Encoded protein: CASRRQGAGELFF. This chain links TRBV6-5 with TRBJ2-2; 7 bases fit TRBD1. The germline V gene encodes CDR1 MNHEY and CDR2 SVGAGI. The V segment lost 6 bases and the J segment 6 bases; nucleotides outside the gene matches: 4. CDR3 size: 13 residues.

CDR3 DNA sequence: TGTGCCAGCAGTTTATCCTCATGGGGCGAGCAGTTCTTC. Amino acid sequence: CASSLSSWGEQFF. The genes are TRBV12-3 or TRBV12-4 and TRBJ2-1; a possible D gene is TRBD1 (5 bases). The CDR3 covers 13 residues. Deletions cut 2 bases from V and 10 bases from J, with 12 bases between.

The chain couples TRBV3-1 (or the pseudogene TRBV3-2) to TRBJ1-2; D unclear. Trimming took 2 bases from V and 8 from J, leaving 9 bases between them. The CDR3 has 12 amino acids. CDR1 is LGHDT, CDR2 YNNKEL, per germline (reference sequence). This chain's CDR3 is CASSQIGRGYTF. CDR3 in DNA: TGTGCCAGCAGCCAAATCGGTCGGGGCTACACCTTC.

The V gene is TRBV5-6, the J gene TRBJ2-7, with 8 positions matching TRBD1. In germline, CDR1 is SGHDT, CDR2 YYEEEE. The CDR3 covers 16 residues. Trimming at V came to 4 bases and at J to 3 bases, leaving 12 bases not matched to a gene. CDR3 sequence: CASSRDDGTGFYEQYF. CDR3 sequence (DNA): TGTGCCAGCAGCCGCGACGACGGGACAGGCTTCTACGAGCAGTACTTC.

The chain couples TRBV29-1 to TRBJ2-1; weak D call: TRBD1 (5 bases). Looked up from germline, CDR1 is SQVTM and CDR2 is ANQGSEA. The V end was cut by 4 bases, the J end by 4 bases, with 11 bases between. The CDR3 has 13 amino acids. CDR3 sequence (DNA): TGCAGCGTTGTCTCAGGGATATACAATGAGCAGTTCTTC. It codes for CSVVSGIYNEQFF.

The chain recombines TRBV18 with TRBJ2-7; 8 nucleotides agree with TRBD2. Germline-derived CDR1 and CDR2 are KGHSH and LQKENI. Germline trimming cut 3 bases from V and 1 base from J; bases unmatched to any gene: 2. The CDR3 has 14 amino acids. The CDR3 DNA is TGTGCCAGCTCACCTAGCGGGGAATCCTACGAGCAGTACTTC. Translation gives CASSPSGESYEQYF.

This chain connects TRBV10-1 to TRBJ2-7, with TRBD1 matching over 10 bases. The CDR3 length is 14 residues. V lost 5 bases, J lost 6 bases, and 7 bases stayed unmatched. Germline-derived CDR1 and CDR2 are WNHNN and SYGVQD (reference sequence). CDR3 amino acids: CASSRDRGGLEQYF. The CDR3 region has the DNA TGCGCCAGCAGTCGGGACAGGGGAGGCCTCGAGCAGTACTTC.

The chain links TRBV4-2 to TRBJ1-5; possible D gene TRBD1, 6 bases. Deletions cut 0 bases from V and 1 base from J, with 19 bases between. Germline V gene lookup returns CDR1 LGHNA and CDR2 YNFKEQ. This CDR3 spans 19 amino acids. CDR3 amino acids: CASSQDWGGRIASNQPQHF. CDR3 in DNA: TGTGCCAGCAGCCAAGATTGGGGGGGGCGGATAGCGAGCAATCAGCCCCAGCATTTT.

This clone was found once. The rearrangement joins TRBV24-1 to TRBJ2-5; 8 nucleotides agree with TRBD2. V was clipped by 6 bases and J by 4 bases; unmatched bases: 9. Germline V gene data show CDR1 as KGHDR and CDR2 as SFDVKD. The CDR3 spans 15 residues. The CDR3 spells CATSPPGGAGETQYF. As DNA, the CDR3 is TGTGCCACCAGTCCCCCCGGGGGGGCGGGAGAGACCCAGTACTTC.

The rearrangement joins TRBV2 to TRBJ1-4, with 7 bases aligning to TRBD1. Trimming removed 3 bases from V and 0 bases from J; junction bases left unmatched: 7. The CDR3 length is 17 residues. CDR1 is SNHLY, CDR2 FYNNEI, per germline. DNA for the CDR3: TGTGCCAGCAGTGAGCACAGGGGCTGGGCAACTAATGAAAAACTGTTTTTT. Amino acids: CASSEHRGWATNEKLFF.

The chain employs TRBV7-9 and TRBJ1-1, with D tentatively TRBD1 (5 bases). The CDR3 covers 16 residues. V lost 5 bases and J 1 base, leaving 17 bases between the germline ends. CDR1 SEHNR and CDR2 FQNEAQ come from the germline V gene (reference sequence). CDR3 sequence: CASSPQGALGNTEAFF. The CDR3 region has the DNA TGTGCCAGCAGCCCGCAGGGCGCCTTGGGGAACACTGAAGCTTTCTTT.

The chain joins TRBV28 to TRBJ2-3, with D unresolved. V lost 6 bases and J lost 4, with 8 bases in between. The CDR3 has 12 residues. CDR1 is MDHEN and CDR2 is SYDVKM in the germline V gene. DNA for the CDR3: TGTGCCAGCAGGGCAACGTCAGATACGCAGTATTTT. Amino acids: CASRATSDTQYF.